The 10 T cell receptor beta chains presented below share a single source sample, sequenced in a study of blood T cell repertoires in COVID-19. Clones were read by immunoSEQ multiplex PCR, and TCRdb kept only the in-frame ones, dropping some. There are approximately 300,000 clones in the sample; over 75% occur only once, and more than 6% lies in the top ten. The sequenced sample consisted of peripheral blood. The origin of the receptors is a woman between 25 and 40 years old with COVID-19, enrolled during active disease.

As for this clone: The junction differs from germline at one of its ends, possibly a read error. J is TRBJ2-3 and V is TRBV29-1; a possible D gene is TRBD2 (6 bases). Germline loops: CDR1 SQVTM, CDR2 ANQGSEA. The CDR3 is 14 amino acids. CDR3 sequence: CSVQESMGGNTQYF. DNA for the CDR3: TGCAGCGTTCAAGAGTCAATGGGGGGTAATACGCAGTATTTT.

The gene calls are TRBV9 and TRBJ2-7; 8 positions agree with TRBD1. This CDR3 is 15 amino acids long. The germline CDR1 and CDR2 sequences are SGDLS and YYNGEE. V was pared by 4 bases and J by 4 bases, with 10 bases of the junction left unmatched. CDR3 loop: CASSLTGTGMYEQYF. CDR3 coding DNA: TGTGCCAGCAGCCTCACCGGGACAGGCATGTACGAGCAGTACTTC.

The DNA for the CDR3 is TGTGCCTGGAGTAGAATGGAGAATGAAGCTTTCTTT. It translates to CAWSRMENEAFF. J is TRBJ1-1 and V is TRBV30; no clear D. CDR3 length: 12 amino acids. Germline lookup yields CDR1 GTSNPN and CDR2 SVGIG (reference sequence). Trimming stripped 2 bases from V and 7 bases from J, with 11 bases between.

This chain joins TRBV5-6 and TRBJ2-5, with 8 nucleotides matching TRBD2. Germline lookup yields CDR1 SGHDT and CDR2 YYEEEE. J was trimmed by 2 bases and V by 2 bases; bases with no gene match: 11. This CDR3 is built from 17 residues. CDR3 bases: TGTGCCAGCAGCTTTCGTTGGAATAGCGGGGATCAAGAGACCCAGTACTTC. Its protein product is CASSFRWNSGDQETQYF. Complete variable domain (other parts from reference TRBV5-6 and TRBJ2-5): DAGVTQSPTHLIKTRGQQVTLRCSPKSGHDTVSWYQQALGQGPQFIFQYYEEEERQRGNFPDRFSGHQFPNYSSELNVNALLLGDSALYLCASSFRWNSGDQETQYFGPGTRLLVL.

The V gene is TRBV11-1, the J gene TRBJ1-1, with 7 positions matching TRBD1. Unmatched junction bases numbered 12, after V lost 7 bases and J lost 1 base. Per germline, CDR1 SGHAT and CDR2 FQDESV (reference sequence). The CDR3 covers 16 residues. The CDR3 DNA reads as TGTGCCAGCACCCCCGGGAGGGGGCACAGGAACACTGAAGCTTTCTTT. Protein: CASTPGRGHRNTEAFF.

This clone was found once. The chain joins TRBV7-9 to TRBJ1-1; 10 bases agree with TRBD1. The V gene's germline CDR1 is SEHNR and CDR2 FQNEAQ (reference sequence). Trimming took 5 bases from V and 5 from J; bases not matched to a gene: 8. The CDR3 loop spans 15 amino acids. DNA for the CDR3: TGTGCCAGCAGCCGGGACAGGGGTCGATGGACTGAAGCTTTCTTT. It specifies CASSRDRGRWTEAFF.

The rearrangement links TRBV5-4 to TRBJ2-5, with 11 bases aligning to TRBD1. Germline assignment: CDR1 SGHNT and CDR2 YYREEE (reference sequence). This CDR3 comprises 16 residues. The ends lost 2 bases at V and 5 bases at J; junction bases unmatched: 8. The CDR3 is CASSFLWTGGEETQYF. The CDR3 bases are TGTGCCAGCAGCTTCCTCTGGACAGGGGGCGAGGAGACCCAGTACTTC.

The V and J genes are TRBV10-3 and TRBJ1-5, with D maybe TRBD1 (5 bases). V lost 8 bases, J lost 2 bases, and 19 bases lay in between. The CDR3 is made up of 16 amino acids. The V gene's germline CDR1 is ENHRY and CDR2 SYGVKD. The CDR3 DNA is TGTGCCATCTCCCCGCAAGGGGCGATTGGCAATCAGCCCCAGCATTTT. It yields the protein CAISPQGAIGNQPQHF.

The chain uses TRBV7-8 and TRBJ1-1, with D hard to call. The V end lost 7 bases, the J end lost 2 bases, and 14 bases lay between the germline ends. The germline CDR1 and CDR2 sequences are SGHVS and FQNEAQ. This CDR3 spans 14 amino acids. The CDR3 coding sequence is TGTGCCAGCATCCCAAGTCGCAGAAACACTGAAGCTTTCTTT. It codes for CASIPSRRNTEAFF.

CDR3 bases: TGTGCCAGCAGCTTAGACGGCGGAAGCGGGGGCGAGCAGTACTTC. Encoded protein: CASSLDGGSGGEQYF. The chain couples TRBV7-6 to TRBJ2-7; 8 nucleotides line up with TRBD2. This CDR3 is 15 amino acids long. Trimming at V came to 1 base and at J to 6 bases, leaving 8 bases not matched to a gene. Per the germline V gene, CDR1 is SGHVS and CDR2 is FNYEAQ.